These 25 T cell receptor beta chains were sequenced from one sample in a study of CXCR3-negative and CXCR3-positive naive CD8 T cells. In preparing the TRB cDNA libraries, 5' RACE with UMI labels was used. TCRdb re-called the 5' RACE reads; one entry per CDR3 protein, DNA not given. Its table records some 68,000 distinct CDR3 sequences. For these receptors, no antigen is known. Findings and caveats of the study: In CXCR3-positive naive cells, the TRB CDR3s were more hydrophobic than in CXCR3-negative naive cells.

Sequencing was done on a sample of naive CXCR3+ CD8+ T cells from blood. The subset here: CD45RO-CCR7+CD27+CD95- naive CD8+ T cells expressing CXCR3 (TNR3+). These receptor sequences come from a human donor in good health. Some clones in this sample may be carry-over from other donors' samples.

V is TRBV28 and J is TRBJ2-2. The CDR3 totals 15 residues. Germline V CDR1 and CDR2: MDHEN, SYDVKM. CDR3 sequence reads: CASSFTPENTGELFF. The variable domain in full, completed from reference TRBV28 and TRBJ2-2, reads DVKVTQSSRYLVKRTGEKVFLECVQDMDHENMFWYRQDPGLGLRLIYFSYDVKMKEKGDIPEGYSVSREKKERFSLILESASTNQTSMYLCASSFTPENTGELFFGEGSRLTVL.

V and J are TRBV6-1 and TRBJ2-7; absent DNA, TCRdb's TRBD1 call cannot be checked. Germline V CDR1 and CDR2: MNHNS, SASEGT. CDR3 length equals 15 residues. The chain's CDR3 is CASSEEDRGFYEQYF.

The chain recombines TRBV29-1 with TRBJ2-1; the TCRdb D gene call, TRBD1, has no DNA to confirm it. The CDR3 spans 15 residues. Germline CDR1 is SQVTM and CDR2 is ANQGSEA. The CDR3 here is CSVDWAESSYNEQFF.

The chain combines TRBV2 with TRBJ1-1. CDR1 is SNHLY, CDR2 FYNNEI, per germline. This CDR3 contains 13 residues. The chain's CDR3 is CASSKGMNTEAFF.

The genes are TRBV20-1 and TRBJ2-7; TCRdb gives TRBD2 as the D gene, but with no DNA this cannot be confirmed. The germline V gene has CDR1 DFQATT and CDR2 SNEGSKA (reference sequence). The length of the CDR3 is 16 residues. This CDR3 is CSAIGAVAGGGYEQYF.

V usage is TRBV7-9 and J usage is TRBJ2-3; TCRdb's D call, TRBD1, is unchecked because there is no DNA. This CDR3 is built from 16 residues. Germline-derived CDR1 and CDR2 are SEHNR and FQNEAQ (reference sequence). The CDR3 region is CASSSTEDRGRDTQYF.

The V gene is TRBV7-9, the J gene TRBJ1-2; TCRdb's assignment of TRBD1 cannot be checked, as there is no DNA. The CDR3 loop spans 14 amino acids. Germline-derived CDR1 and CDR2 are SEHNR and FQNEAQ (reference sequence). CDR3 in amino acids: CASSLGTGERGYTF.

The V and J genes are TRBV24-1 and TRBJ2-1; the D gene TCRdb calls, TRBD2, cannot be checked with no DNA. The CDR3 extends over 19 amino acids. Germline V lookup: CDR1 KGHDR, CDR2 SFDVKD. The CDR3 is CATSDLSPASGDAYNEQFF.

The J gene is TRBJ1-1, the V gene TRBV4-1; TCRdb picks TRBD1, but there is no DNA to check that call. CDR3 length: 13 residues. Germline lookup yields CDR1 MGHRA and CDR2 YSYEKL. The CDR3 spells CASSHPGAGEAFF.

This chain joins TRBV19 and TRBJ2-1; TCRdb's D call, TRBD1, is unchecked because there is no DNA. CDR1 is LNHDA, CDR2 SQIVND, per germline (reference sequence). This CDR3 has 11 amino acids. CDR3 loop: CASATGVEQFF.

The V gene is TRBV7-3, the J gene TRBJ2-2. This CDR3 contains 13 residues. Germline CDR1 reads SGHTA; CDR2 reads FQGTGA. CDR3 in amino acids: CASSLLLTGELFF. The full variable domain, its missing parts supplied by reference TRBV7-3 and TRBJ2-2, is GAGVSQTPSNKVTEKGKYVELRCDPISGHTALYWYRQSLGQGPEFLIYFQGTGAADDSGLPNDRFFAVRPEGSVSTLKIQRTERGDSAVYLCASSLLLTGELFFGEGSRLTVL.

J is TRBJ2-1 and V is TRBV20-1; the TRBD2 assignment by TCRdb is unverifiable without DNA. The CDR3 consists of 17 residues. Germline CDR1 DFQATT, CDR2 SNEGSKA (reference sequence). The CDR3 protein is CSAGTGLAGGIGNEQFF.

The V gene is TRBV6-6, the J gene TRBJ2-7; TCRdb outputs TRBD1, but without DNA this stays unchecked. The CDR3 runs 15 residues. Looked up from germline, CDR1 is MNHNY and CDR2 is SVGAGI (reference sequence). The CDR3 protein is CASSYSSGGGYEQYF.

The J gene is TRBJ2-1, the V gene TRBV28; TCRdb calls TRBD1, which cannot be checked without DNA. The CDR3 is made up of 12 amino acids. Germline-derived CDR1 and CDR2 are MDHEN and SYDVKM. CDR3 region: CASINIGREQFF.

The chain joins TRBV28 to TRBJ2-3. The CDR3 totals 16 residues. Per germline, CDR1 MDHEN and CDR2 SYDVKM. The CDR3 sequence: CASSPYEPPSTDTQYF.

CDR3: CASSQGRQIYGYTF. The chain carries TRBV4-1 and TRBJ1-2. Germline V gene data show CDR1 as MGHRA and CDR2 as YSYEKL. The CDR3 is 14 amino acids.

V gene TRBV6-5 combines with J gene TRBJ2-3. CDR1 and CDR2 from the germline V gene are MNHEY and SVGAGI. This CDR3 region has 13 residues. The CDR3 spells CASLGRSRDTQYF.

The V call is TRBV29-1, the J call TRBJ1-1. This CDR3 has 12 residues. CDR1 is SQVTM, CDR2 ANQGSEA, per germline. The CDR3 sequence: CSVEAYNTEAFF.

According to its frequency, this clonotype is medium-sized (0.01 to 0.1%). This rearrangement joins TRBV11-3 to TRBJ2-2. This CDR3 region has 14 residues. Germline V gives CDR1 SGHNT, CDR2 YENEEA. The CDR3 spells CASSHRGLAGELFF.

The chain couples TRBV29-1 to TRBJ2-7. Germline-derived CDR1 and CDR2 are SQVTM and ANQGSEA. CDR3 length: 12 amino acids. This CDR3 reads CSVPVTEYEQYF.

The V gene is TRBV4-2, the J gene TRBJ2-7; with no DNA, the TCRdb D assignment of TRBD1 cannot be verified. The germline V gene encodes CDR1 LGHNA and CDR2 YNFKEQ. The CDR3 is 13 residues long. CDR3 in amino acids: CASSHGGEYEQYF.

The CDR3 reads CALVGLVGEQFF. V gene TRBV7-9 combines with J gene TRBJ2-1. The CDR3 sequence is 12 residues long. CDR1 is SEHNR, CDR2 FQNEAQ, per germline (reference sequence).

The J gene is TRBJ1-1, the V gene TRBV28. The CDR3 covers 14 residues. Germline CDR1 MDHEN, CDR2 SYDVKM. The CDR3 loop reads CASSSHGPNTEAFF.

J is TRBJ2-2 and V is TRBV29-1. This CDR3 comprises 14 residues. Germline V gene lookup returns CDR1 SQVTM and CDR2 ANQGSEA. CDR3 loop: CSVVMRSGTGELFF.

The J gene is TRBJ2-4, the V gene TRBV14; TCRdb designates TRBD1, a call that cannot be tested without DNA. CDR3 length: 15 amino acids. Germline V gene sequence: CDR1 SGHDN, CDR2 FVKESK. This CDR3 is CASSQTGTAKNIQYF.